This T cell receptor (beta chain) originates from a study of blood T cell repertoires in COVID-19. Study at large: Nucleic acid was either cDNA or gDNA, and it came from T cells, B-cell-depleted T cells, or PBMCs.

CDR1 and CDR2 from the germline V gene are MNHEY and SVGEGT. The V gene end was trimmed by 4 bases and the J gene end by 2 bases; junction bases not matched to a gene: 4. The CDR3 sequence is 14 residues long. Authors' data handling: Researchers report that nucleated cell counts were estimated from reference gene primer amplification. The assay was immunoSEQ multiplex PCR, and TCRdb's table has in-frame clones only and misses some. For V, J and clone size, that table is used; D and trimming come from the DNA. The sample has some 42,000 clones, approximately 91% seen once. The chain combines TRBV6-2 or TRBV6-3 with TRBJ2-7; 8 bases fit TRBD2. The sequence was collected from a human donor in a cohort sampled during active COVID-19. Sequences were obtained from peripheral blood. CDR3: CASSLGLVPYEQYF. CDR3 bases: TGTGCCAGCAGTTTGGGACTAGTCCCCTACGAGCAGTACTTC.